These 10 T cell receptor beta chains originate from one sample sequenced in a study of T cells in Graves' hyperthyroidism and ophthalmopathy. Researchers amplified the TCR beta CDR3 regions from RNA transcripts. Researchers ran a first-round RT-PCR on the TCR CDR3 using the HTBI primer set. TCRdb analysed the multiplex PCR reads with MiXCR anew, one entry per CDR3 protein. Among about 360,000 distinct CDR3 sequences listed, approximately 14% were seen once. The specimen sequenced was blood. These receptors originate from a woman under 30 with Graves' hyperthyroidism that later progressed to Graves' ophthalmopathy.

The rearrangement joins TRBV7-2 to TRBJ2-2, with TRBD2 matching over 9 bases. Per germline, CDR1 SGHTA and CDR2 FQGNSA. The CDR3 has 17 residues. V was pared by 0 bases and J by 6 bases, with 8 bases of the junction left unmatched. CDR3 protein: CASSLALSSGTAGELFF. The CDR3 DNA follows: TGTGCCAGCAGCTTAGCGCTTTCTAGCGGGACGGCCGGGGAGCTGTTTTTT.

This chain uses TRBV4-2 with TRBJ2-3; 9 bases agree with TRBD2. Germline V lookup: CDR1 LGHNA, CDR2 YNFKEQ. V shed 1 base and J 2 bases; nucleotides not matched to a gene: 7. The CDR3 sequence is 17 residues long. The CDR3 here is CASSQAAIAGVTDTQYF. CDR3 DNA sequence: TGTGCCAGCAGCCAAGCGGCAATAGCGGGAGTCACAGATACGCAGTATTTT.

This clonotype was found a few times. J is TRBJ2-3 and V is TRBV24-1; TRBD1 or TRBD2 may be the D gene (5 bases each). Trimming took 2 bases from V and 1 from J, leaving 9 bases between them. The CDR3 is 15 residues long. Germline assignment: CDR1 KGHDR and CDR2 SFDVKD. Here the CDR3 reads CATSDSRGGTDTQYF. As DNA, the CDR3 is TGTGCCACCAGTGATTCCCGGGGCGGCACAGATACGCAGTATTTT.

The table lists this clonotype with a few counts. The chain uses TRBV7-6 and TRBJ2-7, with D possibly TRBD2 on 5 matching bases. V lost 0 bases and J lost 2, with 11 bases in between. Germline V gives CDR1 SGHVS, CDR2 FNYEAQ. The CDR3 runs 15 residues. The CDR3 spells CASSLAEGTPYEQYF. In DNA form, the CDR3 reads TGTGCCAGCAGCTTAGCCGAGGGAACACCCTACGAGCAGTACTTC. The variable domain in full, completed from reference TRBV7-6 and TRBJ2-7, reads GAGVSQSPRYKVTKRGQDVALRCDPISGHVSLYWYRQALGQGPEFLTYFNYEAQQDKSGLPNDRFSAERPEGSISTLTIQRTEQRDSAMYRCASSLAEGTPYEQYFGPGTRLTVT.

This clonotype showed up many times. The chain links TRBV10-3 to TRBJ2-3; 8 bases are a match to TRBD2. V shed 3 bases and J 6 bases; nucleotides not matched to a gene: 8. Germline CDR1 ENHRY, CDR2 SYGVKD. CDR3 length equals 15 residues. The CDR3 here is CAISDGTSVGDTQYF. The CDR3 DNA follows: TGTGCCATCAGTGACGGGACTAGTGTTGGGGATACGCAGTATTTT.

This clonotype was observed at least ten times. The CDR3 protein is CASSRVNEKLFF. The CDR3, as DNA: TGTGCCAGCAGCAGGGTTAATGAAAAACTGTTTTTT. The chain has TRBV27 and TRBJ1-4; D possibly corresponds to TRBD1 (5 bases). The V and J ends lost 6 bases and 4 bases respectively, with 6 bases between them. In germline, CDR1 is MNHEY, CDR2 SMNVEV (reference sequence). The CDR3 is 12 amino acids.

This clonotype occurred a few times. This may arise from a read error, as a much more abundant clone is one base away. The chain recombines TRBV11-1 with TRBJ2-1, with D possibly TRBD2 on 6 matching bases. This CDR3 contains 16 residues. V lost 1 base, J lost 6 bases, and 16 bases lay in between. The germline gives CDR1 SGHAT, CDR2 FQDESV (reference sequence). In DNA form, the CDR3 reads TGTGCCAGCAGCTTAGTCGGACGGGAGAGGTCCAATGAGCAGTTCTTC. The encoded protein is CASSLVGRERSNEQFF.

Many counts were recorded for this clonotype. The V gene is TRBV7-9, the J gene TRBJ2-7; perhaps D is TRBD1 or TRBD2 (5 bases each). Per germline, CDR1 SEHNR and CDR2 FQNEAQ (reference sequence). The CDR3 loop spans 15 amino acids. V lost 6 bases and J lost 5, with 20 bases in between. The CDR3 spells CASRPGSGRGNEQYF. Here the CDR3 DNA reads TGTGCCAGCAGGCCTGGGTCTGGACGGGGCAACGAGCAGTACTTC.

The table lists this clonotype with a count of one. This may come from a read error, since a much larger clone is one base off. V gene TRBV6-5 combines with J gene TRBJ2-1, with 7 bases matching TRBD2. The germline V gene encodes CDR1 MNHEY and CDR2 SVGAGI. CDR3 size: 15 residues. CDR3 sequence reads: CASNYSVGGRDEQFF. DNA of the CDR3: TGTGCCAGCAATTACTCGGTTGGAGGGAGGGATGAGCAGTTCTTC.

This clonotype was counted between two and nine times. The CDR3 DNA reads as TGTGCCAGCAGTACAACAGGGGGGTTTTCTGGGGCCAACGTCCTGACTTTC. As protein: CASSTTGGFSGANVLTF. The chain employs TRBV6-1 and TRBJ2-6; 8 positions match TRBD1. Per the germline V gene, CDR1 is MNHNS and CDR2 is SASEGT. The V gene end was trimmed by 5 bases and the J gene end by 1 base; junction bases not matched to a gene: 7. The CDR3 sequence is 17 residues long.